This TCR beta chain appears in the sequencing data of a study of OX40 agonist ivuxolimab in advanced cancers. Findings and limits, study-wide: At doses 0.1 to 3.0 mg/kg, CD4+ and CD8+ clones expanded.

Notes on this clone: Its cognate antigen is unknown.

The repertoire was sequenced with immunoSEQ multiplex PCR; TCRdb's copy has only in-frame clones and lacks some. The table lists 50,000 to 80,000 clones, approximately 90% of them singletons. Any history of autoimmune disease or systemic immunosuppression disqualified patients. The receptor was derived from an adult with an advanced solid tumor such as melanoma, head and neck, liver or kidney cancer. Sequenced here: CD4+ or CD8+ T cells sorted from blood, sampled in a trial of the OX40 agonist ivuxolimab.

The CDR3 reads CSVPGQGDNEQFF. The CDR3 nucleotides read TGCAGCGTGCCGGGACAGGGTGATAATGAGCAGTTCTTC. V gene TRBV29-1 combines with J gene TRBJ2-1; 9 bases line up with TRBD1. The CDR3 has 13 residues. The germline CDR1 and CDR2 sequences are SQVTM and ANQGSEA. V lost 6 bases to trimming and J lost 7 bases; unmatched junction nucleotides: 7.